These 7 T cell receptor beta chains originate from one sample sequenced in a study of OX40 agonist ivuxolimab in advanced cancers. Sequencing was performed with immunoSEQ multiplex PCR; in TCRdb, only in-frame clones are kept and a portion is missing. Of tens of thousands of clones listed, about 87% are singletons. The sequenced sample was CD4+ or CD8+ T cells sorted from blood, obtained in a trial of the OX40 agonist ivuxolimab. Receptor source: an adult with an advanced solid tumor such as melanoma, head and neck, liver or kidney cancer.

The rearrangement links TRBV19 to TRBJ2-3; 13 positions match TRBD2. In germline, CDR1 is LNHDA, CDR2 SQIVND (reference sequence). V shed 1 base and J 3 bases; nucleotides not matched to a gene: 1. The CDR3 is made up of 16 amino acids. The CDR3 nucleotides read TGTGCCAGTAGTATAGGACTAGCGGGGGGTACAGATACGCAGTATTTT. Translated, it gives CASSIGLAGGTDTQYF. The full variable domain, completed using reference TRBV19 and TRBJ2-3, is DGGITQSPKYLFRKEGQNVTLSCEQNLNHDAMYWYRQDPGQGLRLIYYSQIVNDFQKGDIAEGYSVSREKKESFPLTVTSAQKNPTAFYLCASSIGLAGGTDTQYFGPGTRLTVL.

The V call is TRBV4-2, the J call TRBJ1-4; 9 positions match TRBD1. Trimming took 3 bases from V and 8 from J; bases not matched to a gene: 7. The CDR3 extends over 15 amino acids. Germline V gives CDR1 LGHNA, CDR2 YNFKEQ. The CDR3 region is CASSQSTGGLEKLFF. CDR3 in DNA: TGTGCCAGCAGCCAGAGTACAGGGGGCTTAGAAAAACTGTTTTTT.

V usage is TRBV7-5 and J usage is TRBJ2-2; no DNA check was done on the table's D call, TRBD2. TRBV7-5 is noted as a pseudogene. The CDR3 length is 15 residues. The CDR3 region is CARSEPKGETGELFF. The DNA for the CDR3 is TGTGCCAGAAGCGAGCCGAAGGGAGAAACCGGGGAGCTGTTTTTT.

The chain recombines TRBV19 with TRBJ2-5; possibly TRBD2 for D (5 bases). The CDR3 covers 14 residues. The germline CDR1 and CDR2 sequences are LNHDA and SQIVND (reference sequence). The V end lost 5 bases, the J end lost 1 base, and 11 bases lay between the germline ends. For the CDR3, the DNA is TGTGCCAGTAGTCCCGGGGATGTCCAAGAGACCCAGTACTTC. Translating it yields CASSPGDVQETQYF.

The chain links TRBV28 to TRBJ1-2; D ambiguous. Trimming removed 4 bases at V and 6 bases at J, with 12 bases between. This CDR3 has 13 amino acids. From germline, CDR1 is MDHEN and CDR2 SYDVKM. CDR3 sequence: CASSSPKGDGYTF. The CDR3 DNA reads TGTGCCAGCAGTTCCCCTAAGGGAGATGGCTACACCTTC.

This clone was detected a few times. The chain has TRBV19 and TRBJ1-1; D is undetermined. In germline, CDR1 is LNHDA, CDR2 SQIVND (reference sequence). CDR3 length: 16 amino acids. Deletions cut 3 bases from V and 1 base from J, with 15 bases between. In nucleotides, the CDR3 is TGTGCCAGTAGTATTTGGAACCCGGGCAGGAACACTGAAGCTTTCTTT. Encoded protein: CASSIWNPGRNTEAFF.

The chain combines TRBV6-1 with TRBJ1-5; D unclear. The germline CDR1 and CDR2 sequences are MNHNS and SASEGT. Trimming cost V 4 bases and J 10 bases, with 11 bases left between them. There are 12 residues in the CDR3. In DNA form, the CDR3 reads TGTGCCAGCAGTGCAGAAGTCGGACCCCAGCATTTT. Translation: CASSAEVGPQHF.